These T cell receptor beta chains were read from a single sample in a study of blood T cell repertoires in COVID-19. Data came from immunoSEQ multiplex PCR; TCRdb stores just in-frame clones and leaves some out. The sample lists about 210,000 clones, 89% occurring once. Sample: peripheral blood. The receptors were gathered from a woman in her thirties or forties with acute or convalescent COVID-19. Both conserved end residues are part of each CDR3. Fields, in order: CDR3 protein, CDR3 DNA, V gene, D gene, J gene, clone size, CDR3 length. The D gene is left open where the match is weak. Clone size is given for some rows only: seen once, a few or many times, or a class if the clone is expanded.

CDR3 protein: CTSSPLQGIYGYTF; CDR3 DNA: TGCACCAGCAGCCCCCTACAGGGGATCTATGGCTACACCTTC; V gene: TRBV1; D gene: .; J gene: TRBJ1-2; clone size: .; CDR3 length: 14
CDR3 protein: CASSYSGTGDEKLFF; CDR3 DNA: TGTGCCAGTAGTTATTCAGGGACAGGAGATGAAAAACTGTTTTTT; V gene: TRBV19; D gene: TRBD1; J gene: TRBJ1-4; clone size: .; CDR3 length: 15
CDR3 protein: CSVEDTREDKNIQYF; CDR3 DNA: TGCAGCGTTGAAGATACCAGGGAGGACAAAAACATTCAGTACTTC; V gene: TRBV29-1; D gene: .; J gene: TRBJ2-4; clone size: .; CDR3 length: 15
CDR3 protein: CASSPVKIATNEKLFF; CDR3 DNA: TGTGCCAGCTCACCTGTTAAAATTGCAACTAATGAAAAACTGTTTTTT; V gene: TRBV18; D gene: .; J gene: TRBJ1-4; clone size: .; CDR3 length: 16
CDR3 protein: CASSLGTGIGTEAFF; CDR3 DNA: TGCGCCAGCAGCTTGGGGACAGGGATTGGCACTGAAGCTTTCTTT; V gene: TRBV5-1; D gene: TRBD1; J gene: TRBJ1-1; clone size: .; CDR3 length: 15
CDR3 protein: CASSVDTAANYGYTF; CDR3 DNA: TGTGCCAGCAGCGTAGATACAGCCGCTAACTATGGCTACACCTTC; V gene: TRBV9; D gene: .; J gene: TRBJ1-2; clone size: .; CDR3 length: 15
CDR3 protein: CASSIEAESNSPLHF; CDR3 DNA: TGTGCCAGTAGTATAGAGGCGGAAAGTAATTCACCCCTCCACTTT; V gene: TRBV19; D gene: .; J gene: TRBJ1-6; clone size: once; CDR3 length: 15
CDR3 protein: CASTATGGADQPQHF; CDR3 DNA: TGTGCCAGTACCGCGACAGGGGGCGCTGATCAGCCCCAGCATTTT; V gene: TRBV19; D gene: TRBD1; J gene: TRBJ1-5; clone size: once; CDR3 length: 15
CDR3 protein: CASSLGTGVTRYTEAFF; CDR3 DNA: TGCGCCAGCAGCTTAGGGACAGGGGTCACTCGGTACACTGAAGCTTTCTTT; V gene: TRBV5-1; D gene: TRBD1; J gene: TRBJ1-1; clone size: .; CDR3 length: 17
CDR3 protein: CASSLGQSNQPQHF; CDR3 DNA: TGCGCCAGCAGCTTGGGACAGTCCAATCAGCCCCAGCATTTT; V gene: TRBV5-1; D gene: .; J gene: TRBJ1-5; clone size: .; CDR3 length: 14
CDR3 protein: CASSTPGYRHFF; CDR3 DNA: TGTGCCAGCAGCACCCCCGGGTATCGGCATTTCTTT; V gene: TRBV11-2; D gene: .; J gene: TRBJ1-1; clone size: .; CDR3 length: 12
CDR3 protein: CASSVRPTGGAIGELFF; CDR3 DNA: TGTGCCAGCAGCGTAAGGCCCACAGGGGGCGCGATCGGGGAGCTGTTTTTT; V gene: TRBV9; D gene: TRBD1; J gene: TRBJ2-2; clone size: .; CDR3 length: 17
CDR3 protein: CASSQMESGGQETQYF; CDR3 DNA: TGTGCCAGCAGCCAAATGGAGAGCGGGGGACAAGAGACCCAGTACTTC; V gene: TRBV3-1/TRBV3-2; D gene: TRBD2; J gene: TRBJ2-5; clone size: .; CDR3 length: 16
CDR3 protein: CASSRQAPVGQEEAKNIQYF; CDR3 DNA: TGTGCCAGCAGTCGCCAGGCCCCGGTCGGACAGGAGGAAGCCAAAAACATTCAGTACTTC; V gene: TRBV4-2; D gene: TRBD1; J gene: TRBJ2-4; clone size: .; CDR3 length: 20
CDR3 protein: CASSGANTEAFF; CDR3 DNA: TGTGCCAGCAGCGGGGCGAACACTGAAGCTTTCTTT; V gene: TRBV5-4; D gene: .; J gene: TRBJ1-1; clone size: .; CDR3 length: 12
CDR3 protein: CASKGAPRGYMNTEAFF; CDR3 DNA: TGTGCCAGTAAGGGGGCTCCGAGAGGGTACATGAACACTGAAGCTTTCTTT; V gene: TRBV19; D gene: TRBD1; J gene: TRBJ1-1; clone size: .; CDR3 length: 17
CDR3 protein: CASSGQGRAWNEQFF; CDR3 DNA: TGTGCCAGTAGTGGACAGGGTAGGGCTTGGAATGAGCAGTTCTTC; V gene: TRBV19; D gene: TRBD1; J gene: TRBJ2-1; clone size: .; CDR3 length: 15
CDR3 protein: CASSIQGVGATNEKLFF; CDR3 DNA: TGTGCCAGCAGCATACAGGGGGTGGGAGCAACTAATGAAAAACTGTTTTTT; V gene: TRBV7-8; D gene: TRBD1; J gene: TRBJ1-4; clone size: .; CDR3 length: 17
CDR3 protein: CASSHAGSNTGELFF; CDR3 DNA: TGCGCCAGCAGCCATGCCGGGAGCAACACCGGGGAGCTGTTTTTT; V gene: TRBV4-1; D gene: .; J gene: TRBJ2-2; clone size: .; CDR3 length: 15
CDR3 protein: CAGTPGEGPYGYTF; CDR3 DNA: TGTGCCGGAACCCCGGGAGAAGGCCCCTATGGCTACACCTTC; V gene: TRBV2; D gene: .; J gene: TRBJ1-2; clone size: .; CDR3 length: 14
CDR3 protein: CASSSQTGQGAKQPQHF; CDR3 DNA: TGTGCCAGCAGCTCCCAAACGGGACAGGGGGCAAAGCAGCCCCAGCATTTT; V gene: TRBV4-2; D gene: TRBD1; J gene: TRBJ1-5; clone size: .; CDR3 length: 17
CDR3 protein: CASREAGRTNYGYTF; CDR3 DNA: TGTGCCAGCAGGGAGGCGGGACGGACTAACTATGGCTACACCTTC; V gene: TRBV6-5; D gene: .; J gene: TRBJ1-2; clone size: .; CDR3 length: 15
CDR3 protein: CASSLGQYLTDTQYF; CDR3 DNA: TGCGCCAGCAGCTTGGGCCAGTACCTCACAGATACGCAGTATTTT; V gene: TRBV5-1; D gene: .; J gene: TRBJ2-3; clone size: once; CDR3 length: 15
CDR3 protein: CASSFGGGEDEKLFF; CDR3 DNA: TGTGCCAGCAGCTTTGGGGGGGGTGAGGATGAAAAACTGTTTTTT; V gene: TRBV11-2; D gene: .; J gene: TRBJ1-4; clone size: .; CDR3 length: 15
CDR3 protein: CSVTPMGSRGDNEQFF; CDR3 DNA: TGCAGCGTGACCCCCATGGGAAGCCGGGGGGACAATGAGCAGTTCTTC; V gene: TRBV29-1; D gene: TRBD2; J gene: TRBJ2-1; clone size: .; CDR3 length: 16
CDR3 protein: CASQSGGTDTQYF; CDR3 DNA: TGTGCCAGTCAAAGCGGGGGCACAGATACGCAGTATTTT; V gene: TRBV12-3/TRBV12-4; D gene: TRBD2; J gene: TRBJ2-3; clone size: .; CDR3 length: 13
CDR3 protein: CASTHGLAGGTDTQYF; CDR3 DNA: TGCGCCAGCACCCACGGACTAGCGGGGGGCACAGATACGCAGTATTTT; V gene: TRBV5-1; D gene: TRBD2; J gene: TRBJ2-3; clone size: .; CDR3 length: 16
CDR3 protein: CASSRSHLSEAFF; CDR3 DNA: TGTGCCAGCAGCCGAAGCCACCTTTCTGAAGCTTTCTTT; V gene: TRBV7-6; D gene: .; J gene: TRBJ1-1; clone size: .; CDR3 length: 13
CDR3 protein: CASSTRQGAGEKLFF; CDR3 DNA: TGTGCCAGCAGCACCCGACAGGGGGCAGGGGAAAAACTGTTTTTT; V gene: TRBV9; D gene: TRBD1; J gene: TRBJ1-4; clone size: .; CDR3 length: 15
CDR3 protein: CASSLSGVGVTGELFF; CDR3 DNA: TGTGCCAGCAGCTTGAGTGGGGTCGGGGTTACCGGGGAGCTGTTTTTT; V gene: TRBV5-4; D gene: .; J gene: TRBJ2-2; clone size: .; CDR3 length: 16
CDR3 protein: CASSLDGFGQLGGYTF; CDR3 DNA: TGTGCCAGCAGCTTGGATGGTTTTGGGCAGTTAGGTGGCTACACCTTC; V gene: TRBV5-5; D gene: .; J gene: TRBJ1-2; clone size: .; CDR3 length: 16
CDR3 protein: CASSQEEGQGPYTEAFF; CDR3 DNA: TGTGCCAGCAGCCAAGAAGAGGGGCAGGGGCCCTACACTGAAGCTTTCTTT; V gene: TRBV14; D gene: .; J gene: TRBJ1-1; clone size: .; CDR3 length: 17
CDR3 protein: CASSERGLNYGYTF; CDR3 DNA: TGTGCCAGCAGCGAACGGGGGTTAAACTATGGCTACACCTTC; V gene: TRBV2; D gene: .; J gene: TRBJ1-2; clone size: .; CDR3 length: 14
CDR3 protein: CASTLSDRVSNYGYTF; CDR3 DNA: TGCGCCAGCACCTTGAGCGACAGGGTTTCAAACTATGGCTACACCTTC; V gene: TRBV10-2; D gene: TRBD1; J gene: TRBJ1-2; clone size: .; CDR3 length: 16
CDR3 protein: CASSQGQVSTEAFF; CDR3 DNA: TGCGCCAGCAGCCAAGGACAGGTCTCCACTGAAGCTTTCTTT; V gene: TRBV4-1; D gene: .; J gene: TRBJ1-1; clone size: .; CDR3 length: 14
CDR3 protein: CASSEARLGSPLHF; CDR3 DNA: TGTGCCAGCAGTGAAGCGCGGTTGGGTTCACCCCTCCACTTT; V gene: TRBV6-1; D gene: .; J gene: TRBJ1-6; clone size: .; CDR3 length: 14
CDR3 protein: CASSSGLANTGELFF; CDR3 DNA: TGCGCCAGCAGCTCGGGACTTGCGAACACCGGGGAGCTGTTTTTT; V gene: TRBV5-1; D gene: .; J gene: TRBJ2-2; clone size: .; CDR3 length: 15